What follows is one T cell receptor (beta chain) and its context. Its antigen is still unknown. The data were obtained in a study of OX40 agonist ivuxolimab in advanced cancers. Regarding the study as a whole: In CD8+ T cells, expanded clones were on average more numerous than in CD4+.

Produced via immunoSEQ multiplex PCR; TCRdb's table is partial and in-frame only. The table includes 90,000 or so clones, more than 85% detected once. V shed 7 bases and J 4 bases; nucleotides not matched to a gene: 8. Germline CDR1 reads SQVTM; CDR2 reads ANQGSEA. The CDR3 totals 15 residues. J is TRBJ2-2 and V is TRBV29-1, with 11 positions matching TRBD1. The sequence was obtained from an adult with an advanced solid tumor such as melanoma, head and neck, liver or kidney cancer. Specimen: CD4+ or CD8+ T cells sorted from blood, collected in a trial of the OX40 agonist ivuxolimab. The CDR3 loop is CSARRGTGGTGELFF. CDR3 nucleotides: TGCAGCGCCCGACGCGGGACAGGGGGCACCGGGGAGCTGTTTTTT.